This T cell receptor beta chain was captured by sequencing in a study of beta chain features in type 1 diabetes. Concerning this clone: Its antigen is undetermined.

This CDR3 has 16 amino acids. Germline loops: CDR1 MRHNA, CDR2 SNTAGT. The trim removed 4 bases at V and 4 bases at J, leaving 10 bases unmatched. The entirety of the isolated RNA underwent reverse transcription, so expressed TCRB transcripts were sequenced. Only in-frame clones appear in the TCRdb table, and some are missing; sequencing was by immunoSEQ multiplex PCR. The sample consists of about 140,000 clones, less than 9% of them appearing once. General study findings and limits: VDJ junctions from type 1 diabetes patients carried fewer insertions and larger deletions.

All sorted populations exceeded 95% purity. The sequence was collected from a woman aged 30 to 39 in good health. This chain links TRBV6-4 with TRBJ2-3, with 8 bases identical to TRBD2. Source material: central memory CD4+ T cells from blood. The CDR3, as DNA: TGTGCCAGCAGTGCCCAAGCGGGAGCCGGCTCAGATACGCAGTATTTT. Protein product: CASSAQAGAGSDTQYF.